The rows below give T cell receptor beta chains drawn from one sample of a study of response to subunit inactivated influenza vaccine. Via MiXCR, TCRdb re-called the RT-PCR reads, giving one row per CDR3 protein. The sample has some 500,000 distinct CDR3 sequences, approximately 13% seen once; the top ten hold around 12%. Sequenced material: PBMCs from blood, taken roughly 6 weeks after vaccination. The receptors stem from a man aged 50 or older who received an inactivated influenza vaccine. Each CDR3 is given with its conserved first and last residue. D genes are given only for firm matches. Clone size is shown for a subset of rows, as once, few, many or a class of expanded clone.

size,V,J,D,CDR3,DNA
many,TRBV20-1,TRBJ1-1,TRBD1,CSAKEGTGGTEAFF,TGCAGTGCTAAAGAAGGGACAGGGGGCACTGAAGCTTTCTTT
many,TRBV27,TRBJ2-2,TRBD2,CASSLSPPGLAGALTGELFF,TGTGCCAGCAGTTTATCCCCCCCCGGACTAGCGGGAGCCCTCACCGGGGAGCTGTTTTTT
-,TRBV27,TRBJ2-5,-,CASSFGGHPQETQYF,TGTGCCAGCAGTTTTGGGGGACACCCCCAGGAGACCCAGTACTTC
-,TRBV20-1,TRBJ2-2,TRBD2,CSSIVLADTGELFF,TGCAGTTCGATCGTCCTAGCGGATACCGGGGAGCTGTTTTTT
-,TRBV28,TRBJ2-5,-,CASSLASGPLETQYF,TGTGCCAGCAGTTTAGCCTCGGGACCATTAGAGACCCAGTACTTC
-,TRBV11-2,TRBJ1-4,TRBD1,CASSLGQGAWNEKLFF,TGTGCCAGCAGCTTAGGGCAGGGGGCATGGAATGAAAAACTGTTTTTT
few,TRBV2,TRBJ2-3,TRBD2,CASSALAGAGRSTDTQYF,TGTGCCAGCAGTGCTCTAGCGGGAGCGGGGAGGAGCACAGATACGCAGTATTTT
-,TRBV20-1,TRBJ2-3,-,CSALRQISTHTQYF,TGCAGTGCTTTGCGACAGATTTCCACGCATACGCAGTATTTT
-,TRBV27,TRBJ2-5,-,CASGGKTQYF,TGTGCCAGCGGAGGGAAGACCCAGTACTTC
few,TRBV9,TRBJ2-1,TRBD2,CASSASGTSSNEQFF,TGTGCCAGCAGCGCATCTGGGACTAGCAGCAATGAGCAGTTCTTC
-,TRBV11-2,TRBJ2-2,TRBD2,CASSQGTSGYTGELFF,TGTGCCAGCAGCCAAGGGACTAGCGGGTACACCGGGGAGCTGTTTTTT
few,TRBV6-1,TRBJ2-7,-,CASSGSFGYEQYF,TGTGCCAGCAGTGGGAGTTTCGGCTACGAGCAGTACTTC
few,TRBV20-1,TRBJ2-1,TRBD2,CSARGLAGGPGFNEQFF,TGCAGTGCTCGGGGACTAGCGGGAGGGCCTGGTTTCAATGAGCAGTTCTTC
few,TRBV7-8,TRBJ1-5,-,CASSLSIQPQHF,TGTGCCAGCAGCCTATCCATACAGCCCCAGCATTTT
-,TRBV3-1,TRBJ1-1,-,CASRGRRSTEAFF,TGTGCCAGCAGGGGAAGAAGGAGCACTGAAGCTTTCTTT
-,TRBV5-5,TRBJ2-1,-,CASSTLGGGRYNEQFF,TGTGCCAGCAGCACACTGGGGGGGGGCCGCTACAATGAGCAGTTCTTC
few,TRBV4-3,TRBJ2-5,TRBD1,CASSQVGQQETQYF,TGCGCCAGCAGCCAAGTGGGACAGCAAGAGACCCAGTACTTC
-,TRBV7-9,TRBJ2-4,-,CASSLATGVLAKNIQYF,TGTGCCAGCAGCTTAGCCACGGGGGTTTTAGCCAAAAACATTCAGTACTTC
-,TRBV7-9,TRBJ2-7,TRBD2,CASSEAGVGEQYF,TGTGCCAGCAGCGAAGCGGGAGTGGGGGAGCAGTACTTC
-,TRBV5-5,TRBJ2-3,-,CAMGPGGPDTQYF,TGTGCCATGGGCCCTGGGGGCCCCGATACGCAGTATTTT
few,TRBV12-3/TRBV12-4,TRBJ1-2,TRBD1,CASRPGQSSYGYTF,TGTGCCAGCAGACCGGGACAGAGCTCCTATGGCTACACCTTC
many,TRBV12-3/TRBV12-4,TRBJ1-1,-,CASSLSRNTEAFF,TGTGCCAGCAGCTTGAGCAGGAACACTGAAGCTTTCTTT
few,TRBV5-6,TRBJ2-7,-,CASSLGTTALVSEQYF,TGTGCCAGCAGCTTGGGGACGACAGCCCTAGTGAGCGAGCAGTACTTC
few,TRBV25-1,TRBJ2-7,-,CASSDYSRTPYEQYF,TGTGCCAGCAGTGATTACTCTAGGACGCCCTACGAGCAGTACTTC
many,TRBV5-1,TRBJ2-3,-,CASSLELGRASDTQYF,TGCGCCAGCAGCTTGGAGCTGGGCAGGGCCTCAGATACGCAGTATTTT
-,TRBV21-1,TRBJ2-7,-,CASSATLTVSYEQYF,TGTGCCAGCAGCGCTACCTTGACGGTCTCCTACGAGCAGTACTTC
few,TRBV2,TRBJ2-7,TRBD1,CASRSQGVYEQYF,TGTGCCAGCAGGTCACAGGGGGTGTACGAGCAGTACTTC
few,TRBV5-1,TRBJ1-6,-,CASSTDSSYNSPLHF,TGCGCCAGCAGCACCGACAGCTCCTATAATTCACCCCTCCACTTT
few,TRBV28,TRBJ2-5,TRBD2,CASSLLSLAGQETQYF,TGTGCCAGCAGTTTATTGTCACTAGCGGGCCAAGAGACCCAGTACTTC
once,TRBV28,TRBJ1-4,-,CSPGREEKLFF,TGTTCGCCAGGGAGGGAAGAAAAACTGTTTTTT
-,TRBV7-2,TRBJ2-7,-,CASSFLSTATYEQYF,TGTGCCAGCAGCTTCTTATCTACAGCGACCTACGAGCAGTACTTC
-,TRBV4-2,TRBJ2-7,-,CASSQPTQGEEQYF,TGTGCCAGCAGCCAACCAACACAGGGTGAAGAGCAGTACTTC
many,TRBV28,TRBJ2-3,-,CASSSTRTPRETDTQYF,TGTGCCAGCAGTTCCACCCGGACCCCCAGGGAAACAGATACGCAGTATTTT
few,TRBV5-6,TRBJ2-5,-,CASSLDLRGQETQYF,TGTGCCAGCAGCTTGGATCTAAGGGGCCAAGAGACCCAGTACTTC
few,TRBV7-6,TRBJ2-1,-,CASSLQGKDEQFF,TGTGCCAGCAGCTTACAGGGGAAGGATGAGCAGTTCTTC
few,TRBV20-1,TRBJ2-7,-,CSAQAPGSYEQYF,TGCAGTGCCCAGGCCCCAGGGTCCTACGAGCAGTACTTC
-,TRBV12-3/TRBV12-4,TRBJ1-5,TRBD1,CASSKSGTGSWNQPQHF,TGTGCCAGCAGTAAATCCGGGACAGGGAGTTGGAATCAGCCCCAGCATTTT
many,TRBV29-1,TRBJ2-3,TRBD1,CSVEVVKTGASDTQYF,TGCAGCGTCGAAGTGGTAAAGACAGGGGCATCAGATACGCAGTATTTT
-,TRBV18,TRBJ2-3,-,CASSRLSDDTQYF,TGTGCCAGCTCACGCCTTAGCGACGATACGCAGTATTTT
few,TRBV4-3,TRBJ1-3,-,CASSQVVRAGNTIYF,TGCGCCAGCAGCCAAGTAGTCAGGGCTGGAAACACCATATATTTT
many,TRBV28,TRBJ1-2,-,CASMSPTRNYGYTF,TGTGCCAGCATGAGTCCTACACGGAACTATGGCTACACCTTC
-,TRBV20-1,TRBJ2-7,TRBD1,CSARGGTGWDEQYF,TGCAGTGCCAGGGGCGGGACAGGGTGGGACGAGCAGTACTTC
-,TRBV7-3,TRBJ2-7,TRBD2,CASSRSGTSGSYEQYF,TGTGCCAGCAGTCGTTCCGGGACTAGCGGATCCTACGAGCAGTACTTC
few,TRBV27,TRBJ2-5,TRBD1,CASSPNYRGQETQYF,TGTGCCAGCAGTCCGAATTACAGGGGGCAAGAGACCCAGTACTTC
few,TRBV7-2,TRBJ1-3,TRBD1,CASSPRQGATIYF,TGTGCCAGCAGCCCGAGACAGGGGGCGACCATATATTTT
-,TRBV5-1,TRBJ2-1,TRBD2,CASSSKTSGSSNEQFF,TGCGCCAGCAGCTCAAAGACTAGCGGGAGTAGTAATGAGCAGTTCTTC
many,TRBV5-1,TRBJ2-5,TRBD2,CASRGTSETQYF,TGCGCCAGCAGGGGGACTAGCGAGACCCAGTACTTC
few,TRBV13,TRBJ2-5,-,CASSLRRRQETQYF,TGTGCCAGCAGCTTAAGGCGCAGGCAAGAGACCCAGTACTTC
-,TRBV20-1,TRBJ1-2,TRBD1,CSARPPRYRGNYGYTF,TGCAGTGCTAGACCACCCCGGTACAGGGGAAACTATGGCTACACCTTC
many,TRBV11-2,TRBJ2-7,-,CASSFGSIDEQYF,TGTGCCAGCAGCTTTGGTAGTATCGACGAGCAGTACTTC
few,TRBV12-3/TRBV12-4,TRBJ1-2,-,CASSQLVQGSPSF,TGTGCCAGCAGTCAACTGGTTCAGGGCAGCCCTTCCTTC
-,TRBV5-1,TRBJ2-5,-,CASSLILQPGETQYF,TGCGCCAGCAGCTTGATTTTACAACCGGGGGAGACCCAGTACTTC
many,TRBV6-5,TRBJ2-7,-,CASSYRPEDYEQYF,TGTGCCAGCAGTTATCGACCAGAGGATTACGAGCAGTACTTC
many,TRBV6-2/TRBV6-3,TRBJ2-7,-,CASSYRGYEQYF,TGTGCCAGCAGTTACCGGGGATACGAGCAGTACTTC
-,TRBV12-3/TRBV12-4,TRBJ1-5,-,CASSLALGNQPQHF,TGTGCCAGCAGTTTAGCGTTAGGGAATCAGCCCCAGCATTTT
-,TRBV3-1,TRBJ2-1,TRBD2,CASSFGLAVLNEQFF,TGTGCCAGCAGCTTTGGACTAGCGGTACTTAATGAGCAGTTCTTC
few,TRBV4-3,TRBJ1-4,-,CASSQDLRGEHEKLFF,TGCGCCAGCAGCCAGGACTTACGCGGAGAGCATGAAAAACTGTTTTTT
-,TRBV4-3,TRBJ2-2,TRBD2,CASSQDLAGGLTGELFF,TGCGCCAGCAGCCAAGATTTAGCGGGGGGGTTAACCGGGGAGCTGTTTTTT
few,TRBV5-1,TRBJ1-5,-,CASSPYEGQPQHF,TGCGCCAGCAGCCCCTATGAGGGACAGCCCCAGCATTTT
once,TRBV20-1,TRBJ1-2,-,CSASSDSGVYYGYTF,TGCAGTGCTAGTTCGGACAGTGGGGTGTACTATGGCTACACCTTC